The 24 T cell receptor beta chains in this list originate from one sample, sequenced in a study of blood T cell repertoires in COVID-19. The method was immunoSEQ multiplex PCR; TCRdb's version includes in-frame clones alone and lacks a portion of them. In the table there are 45,000 to 65,000 clones, more than 75% of which are singletons. Sequencing was done on a sample of peripheral blood. The receptor source for this set is an elderly man in a cohort sampled during active COVID-19.

The CDR3 loop is CASSQTGYNEQFF. CDR3 nucleotide sequence: TGTGCCAGCAGCCAGACAGGGTACAATGAGCAGTTCTTC. The gene calls are TRBV5-8 and TRBJ2-1; 7 bases line up with TRBD1. In germline, CDR1 is SGHTS, CDR2 YDEGEE. This CDR3 has 13 residues. With V trimmed by 4 bases and J by 4 bases, 2 bases remained unmatched.

The chain is built from TRBV7-9 and TRBJ1-1; D remains unclear. Germline V gene sequence: CDR1 SEHNR, CDR2 FQNEAQ (reference sequence). CDR3 length: 13 residues. Trimming took off 1 base at V and 1 base at J, with 4 bases between the two ends. CDR3 region: CASSLVENTEAFF. CDR3 nucleotide sequence: TGTGCCAGCAGCTTAGTAGAGAACACTGAAGCTTTCTTT.

CDR3 nucleotides: TGTGCCAGCAGCCAGGGACAGGGGGGGCGGGAGACCCAGTACTTC. Translating gives CASSQGQGGRETQYF. The chain has TRBV6-5 and TRBJ2-5, with 11 bases matching TRBD1. Germline lookup yields CDR1 MNHEY and CDR2 SVGAGI. With V trimmed by 6 bases and J by 5 bases, 8 bases remained unmatched. The CDR3 runs to 15 residues.

This chain joins TRBV15 and TRBJ2-1; perhaps TRBD2 as D (5 bases). V was trimmed by 5 bases and J by 8 bases, leaving 10 bases between them. The CDR3 runs to 12 residues. Germline V lookup: CDR1 LNHNV, CDR2 YYDKDF (reference sequence). The CDR3 region is CATSLNSDEQFF. The CDR3 DNA reads TGTGCCACCAGCCTGAATAGCGATGAGCAGTTCTTC.

The chain couples TRBV7-2 to TRBJ2-1; 11 positions match TRBD1. Germline V gives CDR1 SGHTA, CDR2 FQGNSA. This CDR3 spans 15 amino acids. The V segment lost 5 bases and the J segment 2 bases; nucleotides outside the gene matches: 2. The CDR3 region is CASSRGQGAYNEQFF. The CDR3 nucleotides read TGTGCCAGCAGCCGGGGACAGGGGGCCTACAATGAGCAGTTCTTC.

Only one count was recorded for this clone. This chain connects TRBV9 to TRBJ2-7; TRBD2 matches at 11 bases. This CDR3 region has 14 residues. The V gene's germline CDR1 is SGDLS and CDR2 YYNGEE. Losses at the gene ends were 6 bases for V and 7 bases for J; bases not matched to a gene: 9. CDR3 residues: CASNTLAGVREQYF. DNA of the CDR3: TGTGCCAGCAACACACTAGCGGGAGTGCGTGAGCAGTACTTC. The whole variable domain, filled in from reference TRBV9 and TRBJ2-7, reads DSGVTQTPKHLITATGQRVTLRCSPRSGDLSVYWYQQSLDQGLQFLIQYYNGEERAKGNILERFSAQQFPDLHSELNLSSLELGDSALYFCASNTLAGVREQYFGPGTRLTVT.

The genes are TRBV6-1 and TRBJ1-5, with 7 bases identical to TRBD1. This CDR3 is built from 16 residues. Germline trimming cut 3 bases from V and 4 bases from J; bases unmatched to any gene: 9. The germline V gene has CDR1 MNHNS and CDR2 SASEGT. The CDR3 protein is CASSEGTGVRNQPQHF. The CDR3 DNA follows: TGTGCCAGCAGTGAGGGCACAGGGGTCCGGAATCAGCCCCAGCATTTT.

This chain links TRBV2 with TRBJ1-1; D is undetermined. CDR3 size: 12 residues. With 6 bases removed from V and 2 bases from J, the gap between germline ends came to 7 bases. The V gene's germline CDR1 is SNHLY and CDR2 FYNNEI. CDR3 region: CASRTGNTEAFF. The CDR3 nucleotides are TGTGCCAGCAGAACTGGTAACACTGAAGCTTTCTTT.

The genes are TRBV9 and TRBJ2-3; TRBD1 matches 10 bases. CDR1 is SGDLS, CDR2 YYNGEE, per germline. The CDR3 is 15 residues long. J was trimmed by 6 bases and V by 3 bases; bases with no gene match: 7. The DNA of the CDR3 is TGTGCCAGCAGCGACCGACAGGGGGCAGGGGATACGCAGTATTTT. This translates into CASSDRQGAGDTQYF.

The rearrangement joins TRBV7-9 to TRBJ2-2; 13 bases fit TRBD2. The germline gives CDR1 SEHNR, CDR2 FQNEAQ (reference sequence). Trimming removed 5 bases from V and 7 bases from J; junction bases left unmatched: 4. The CDR3 is made up of 15 amino acids. For the CDR3, the DNA is TGTGCCAGCAGCGCGGGGACTAGCGGGATCGGGGAGCTGTTTTTT. Its protein product is CASSAGTSGIGELFF.

This clone was seen once. V and J are TRBV6-2 or TRBV6-3 and TRBJ2-7; TRBD1 is a possible D gene (6 bases). The germline CDR1 and CDR2 sequences are MNHEY and SVGEGT. Trimming cost V 5 bases and J 2 bases, with 7 bases left between them. CDR3 length: 12 residues. The CDR3 sequence is CASSNRAYEQYF. The CDR3 bases are TGTGCCAGCAGTAACAGGGCCTACGAGCAGTACTTC.

This clone was observed a single time. The chain has TRBV18 and TRBJ1-2, with unresolved D. Germline loops: CDR1 KGHSH, CDR2 LQKENI. Trimming took off 2 bases at V and 8 bases at J, with 18 bases between the two ends. This CDR3 is 15 amino acids long. The CDR3 reads CASSPRLEEGRGYTF. In DNA, the CDR3 is TGTGCCAGCTCACCAAGGTTGGAGGAGGGTCGGGGCTACACCTTC.

This sequence joins TRBV29-1 and TRBJ1-5, with a possible D match to TRBD1 (6 bases). The CDR3 extends over 12 amino acids. Trimming removed 7 bases at V and 7 bases at J, with 14 bases between. Germline assignment: CDR1 SQVTM and CDR2 ANQGSEA. CDR3 loop: CSASERGQPQHF. CDR3 coding DNA: TGCAGCGCAAGCGAAAGGGGGCAGCCCCAGCATTTT.

This chain connects TRBV10-3 to TRBJ2-3, with D uncertain. Trimming stripped 3 bases from V and 10 bases from J, with 11 bases between. Per the germline V gene, CDR1 is ENHRY and CDR2 is SYGVKD. The CDR3 is 12 residues long. DNA of the CDR3: TGTGCCATCAGTGACCCGGTTAACGCGCAGTATTTT. It codes for CAISDPVNAQYF.

This chain connects TRBV5-1 to TRBJ2-5, with D unclear. Germline CDR1 and CDR2: SGHRS and YFSETQ. This CDR3 comprises 11 residues. V lost 2 bases and J lost 3, with 2 bases in between. CDR3 region: CASSFEETQYF. CDR3 DNA: TGCGCCAGCAGCTTCGAAGAGACCCAGTACTTC.

The CDR3 loop is CSASHGTFGGELFF. Written as DNA, the CDR3 is TGCAGTGCTAGTCACGGGACATTTGGCGGGGAGCTGTTTTTT. The chain combines TRBV20-1 with TRBJ2-2; D is perhaps TRBD1 (6 bases). CDR1 and CDR2 from the germline V gene are DFQATT and SNEGSKA (reference sequence). Trimming removed 3 bases at V and 7 bases at J, with 15 bases between. The CDR3 is 14 amino acids.

The CDR3 is CASSGQGGNQPQHF. The CDR3 DNA reads TGTGCCAGTAGTGGGCAGGGTGGCAATCAGCCCCAGCATTTT. The chain combines TRBV19 with TRBJ1-5, with D tentatively TRBD1 (5 bases). Germline CDR1 reads LNHDA; CDR2 reads SQIVND (reference sequence). The CDR3 covers 14 residues. Trimming cost V 5 bases and J 2 bases, with 10 bases left between them. The full variable domain, with the rest looked up from reference TRBV19 and TRBJ1-5, is DGGITQSPKYLFRKEGQNVTLSCEQNLNHDAMYWYRQDPGQGLRLIYYSQIVNDFQKGDIAEGYSVSREKKESFPLTVTSAQKNPTAFYLCASSGQGGNQPQHFGDGTRLSIL.

The chain joins TRBV5-4 to TRBJ2-3; 8 bases are shared with TRBD2. CDR1 is SGHNT and CDR2 is YYREEE in the germline V gene (reference sequence). With 4 bases clipped from V and 1 base from J, the junction kept 5 bases outside the gene matches. The CDR3 has 15 residues. For the CDR3, the DNA is TGTGCCAGCAGCCACGGGAGGGGTGGCACAGATACGCAGTATTTT. This codes for CASSHGRGGTDTQYF. Filled out from reference TRBV5-4 and TRBJ2-3, the complete variable domain reads ETGVTQSPTHLIKTRGQQVTLRCSSQSGHNTVSWYQQALGQGPQFIFQYYREEENGRGNFPPRFSGLQFPNYSSELNVNALELDDSALYLCASSHGRGGTDTQYFGPGTRLTVL.

This chain uses TRBV28 with TRBJ2-7; the D is unclear. The CDR3 is 11 amino acids. The V gene lost 4 bases and the J gene lost 5 bases, with 6 bases spanning the gap. Germline V lookup: CDR1 MDHEN, CDR2 SYDVKM. DNA for the CDR3: TGTGCCAGCAGTTCCCCCAACGAGCAGTACTTC. Protein: CASSSPNEQYF.

Only one count was recorded for this clone. The V gene is TRBV10-2, the J gene TRBJ1-2; 10 bases are a match to TRBD1. Germline CDR1 WSHSY, CDR2 SAAADI. The CDR3 consists of 14 residues. The junction had 4 bases not matched to a gene; V was cut back by 6 bases and J by 3 bases. CDR3 amino acids: CASRRQGAYYGYTF. The CDR3 bases are TGCGCCAGCAGGAGACAGGGGGCTTACTATGGCTACACCTTC.

This chain connects TRBV3-1 (or the pseudogene TRBV3-2) to TRBJ2-7; D unresolved. Trimming shortened V by 4 bases and J by 6 bases, and 7 bases separated the two germline ends. CDR3 size: 11 residues. Per germline, CDR1 LGHDT and CDR2 YNNKEL (reference sequence). CDR3 amino acids: CASSLNSEQYF. The CDR3 bases are TGTGCCAGCAGCCTTAATAGCGAGCAGTACTTC.

This chain uses TRBV9 with TRBJ2-5; D possibly corresponds to TRBD2 (6 bases). Germline V gene sequence: CDR1 SGDLS, CDR2 YYNGEE. Trimming stripped 4 bases from V and 9 bases from J, with 19 bases between. The CDR3 covers 14 residues. The CDR3 reads CASSSGTLETAQYF. The CDR3 nucleotides read TGTGCCAGCAGCTCAGGGACTTTGGAGACGGCCCAGTACTTC.

The chain links TRBV6-5 to TRBJ1-1, with D possibly matching TRBD1 (5 bases). V was pared by 2 bases and J by 2 bases, with 6 bases between. The CDR3 spans 13 residues. CDR1 and CDR2 from the germline V gene are MNHEY and SVGAGI. This chain's CDR3 is CASSYTGNTEAFF. The CDR3 DNA reads as TGTGCCAGCAGTTACACAGGCAACACTGAAGCTTTCTTT.

This sequence joins TRBV5-1 and TRBJ2-7, with 9 bases lining up with TRBD1. This CDR3 has 15 residues. CDR1 and CDR2 from the germline V gene are SGHRS and YFSETQ. V was clipped by 5 bases and J by 5 bases; unmatched bases: 11. In DNA form, the CDR3 reads TGCGCCAGCAGAACTACCGGGACAGGGATCCACGAGCAGTACTTC. Translating gives CASRTTGTGIHEQYF.